The TCR beta chain described here comes from a study of T cells in Graves' hyperthyroidism and ophthalmopathy (dated by TCRdb to about 2019). With regard to the full study: Peripheral blood was sampled at the time of initial diagnosis, prior to any treatment. For training and testing, the 100 or so patients in the discovery cohort were randomly divided in a 7:3 ratio. After sampling, hyperthyroidism patients received methimazole starting at 30 mg daily, and ophthalmopathy patients received high-dose intravenous methylprednisolone. TCR V-J signatures able to tell the groups apart were searched for in a discovery cohort of 95 or so patients, of whom over 40 had Graves' ophthalmopathy and 57 had stable Graves' hyperthyroidism. The paper describes TCR Vbeta CDR3 sequencing of around 130 peripheral blood samples, made up of 43 ophthalmopathy patients, 70 to 80 hyperthyroidism patients and 17 progressor patients. Whether ophthalmopathy could be predicted prospectively was tested in an independent validation cohort made up of 18 to 20 hyperthyroidism patients plus 17 patients who later progressed to ophthalmopathy. In addition, the study compared T-cell repertoires in thyroid tissue and in blood from about six Graves' hyperthyroidism patients. Overall results and qualifications from the work: Sample size was not statistically predetermined, and blinding of investigators to group allocation was not performed. In cross-validation, a model built on a 13 V-J signature told ophthalmopathy apart from stable hyperthyroidism with 87.88% sensitivity and about 81% specificity, and in testing the same model reached 80%/75%. Most expanded thyroid clonotypes (frequency above 0.001) were also found in blood, which suggests that blood repertoires may mirror thyroid immune responses. In validation, the model predicted progression to ophthalmopathy with approximately 71% sensitivity and over 72% specificity, a median of around 6.6 months before onset.

V is trimmed back by 2 bases and J by 6 bases, and the junction contains 6 bases that no gene match accounts for. From its cysteine to its phenylalanine, the CDR3 spans 15 amino acids. Only the CDR3 region is kept as DNA, spanning 45 bases read in frame from base 1. CDR1 is given as SGHDN and CDR2 as FVKESK, both from the germline V gene. TCR beta CDR3 regions were amplified from RNA transcripts. For the first round of RT-PCR on the TCR CDR3, the HTBI primer set was used together with the Qiagen OneStep RT-PCR kit. The libraries were constructed in a second round of multiplex PCR and then size-selected and purified. Paired-end sequencing of the libraries was performed with 100 bp reads on an Illumina HiSeq2000. The original pipeline was this. SOAPnuke was used to process the raw data, removing reads that contained adapters or uncalled bases, had a mean Phred below 15, or lacked an exact match to the constant primer or identifier. COPE v1.2.5 was used to merge high-quality paired reads, and clonotypes were defined as unique nucleotide sequences. MiTCR v1.1 was used to align the clonotypes against IMGT TRBV, TRBD and TRBJ reference segments. The analysis included only V-J combinations with a frequency above 0.0001, which together covered about 99% of the repertoires. The TCS score was defined as F50 (clonal expansion) divided by E x V (chaos), with BLOSUM62-based TCRdist calculated between CDR3 peptides within each V-J. Welch's t-statistics and random forest reduced 514 V-J features to 10 to 15, which were used in a naive Bayes classifier (R e1071). The public reads were reanalyzed by TCRdb: fastp trimming at Q25, MiXCR alignment, in-frame beta chains only. Under each unique CDR3 protein, matching rows form one entry showing the most common genes and DNA. These V and J calls are TCRdb output, not the study's own analysis. The sample yields 500,000 to 600,000 distinct CDR3 sequences; 16% were counted once. The ten largest clonotypes hold about 20% of the sample.

Stable Graves' hyperthyroidism was defined as the absence of progression to ophthalmopathy over 18 months of follow-up. Hyperthyroidism patients were newly diagnosed, had a disease duration of under 2 months, and were aged 18 to 65 years. Exclusion was applied to patients with uncontrolled infections, other autoimmune diseases, pregnancy or lactation. Diagnoses were established on the basis of clinical symptoms, serum thyroxine and TRAb, thyroid ultrasound, and orbital computed tomography. PBMCs were separated from 7.5 to 10 ml of fresh peripheral blood using Ficoll-Paque density gradient centrifugation. Trizol reagent was used to extract total RNA, and RNA quality was then checked on an Agilent 2100 Bioanalyzer. This clonotype was recorded at least ten times. This clone's antigen is unknown. No base quality values were provided; no much bigger clone lies one nucleotide off.

The chain links TRBV14 with TRBJ1-4, with 7 middle bases fitting TRBD1. The specimen was blood. The receptor was isolated from a woman in her late teens or twenties with Graves' hyperthyroidism. The DNA reads as follows: TGTGCCAGCAGCCAATACGGGCAGGGGGATGAAAAACTGTTTTTT. Its amino acids are CASSQYGQGDEKLFF.